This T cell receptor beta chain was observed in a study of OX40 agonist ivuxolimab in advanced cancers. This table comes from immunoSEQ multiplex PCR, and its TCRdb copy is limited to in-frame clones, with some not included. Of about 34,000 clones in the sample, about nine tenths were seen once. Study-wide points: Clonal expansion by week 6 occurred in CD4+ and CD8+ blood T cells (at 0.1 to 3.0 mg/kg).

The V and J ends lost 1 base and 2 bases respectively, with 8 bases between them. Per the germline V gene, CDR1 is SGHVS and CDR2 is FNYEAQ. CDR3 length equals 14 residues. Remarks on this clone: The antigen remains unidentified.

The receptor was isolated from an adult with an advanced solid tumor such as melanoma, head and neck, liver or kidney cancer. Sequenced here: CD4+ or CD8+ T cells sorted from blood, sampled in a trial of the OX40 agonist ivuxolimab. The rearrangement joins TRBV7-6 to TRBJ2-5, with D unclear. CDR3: CASSLVSTQETQYF. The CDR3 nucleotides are TGTGCCAGCAGCTTAGTTTCGACACAAGAGACCCAGTACTTC.